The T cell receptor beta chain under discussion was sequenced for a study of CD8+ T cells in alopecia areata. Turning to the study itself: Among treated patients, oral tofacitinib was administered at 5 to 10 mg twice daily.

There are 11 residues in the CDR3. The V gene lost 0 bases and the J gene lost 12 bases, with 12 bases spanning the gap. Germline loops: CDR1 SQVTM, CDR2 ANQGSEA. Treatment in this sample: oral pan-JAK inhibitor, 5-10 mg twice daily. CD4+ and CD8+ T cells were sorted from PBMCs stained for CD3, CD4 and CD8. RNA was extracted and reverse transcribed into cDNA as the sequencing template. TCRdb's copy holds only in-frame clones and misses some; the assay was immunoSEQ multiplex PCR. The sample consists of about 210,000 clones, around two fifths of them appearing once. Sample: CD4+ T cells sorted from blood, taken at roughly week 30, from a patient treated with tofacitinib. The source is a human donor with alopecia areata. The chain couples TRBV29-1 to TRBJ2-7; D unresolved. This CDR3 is CSVEDRQARYF. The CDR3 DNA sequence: TGCAGCGTTGAAGATCGCCAGGCCCGGTACTTC.